These 3 T cell receptor beta chains came from one sample sequenced in a study of cytotoxic CD8 clonotypes in ibrutinib-treated CLL. This table comes from immunoSEQ multiplex PCR, and its TCRdb copy is limited to in-frame clones, with some not included. This sample yields a few hundred thousand clones, of which roughly 70% are seen a single time; roughly 6% belongs to the top ten. This specimen was PBMCs, taken after 36 months of ibrutinib treatment. All receptors derive from a human donor with chronic lymphocytic leukemia.

The chain uses TRBV6-5 and TRBJ2-2, with D perhaps matching TRBD2 (5 bases). Germline CDR1 is MNHEY and CDR2 is SVGAGI. V was clipped by 0 bases and J by 4 bases, with 6 bases between them. The CDR3 length is 14 residues. CDR3 in DNA: TGTGCCAGCAGTTACTCGCGGGCCACCGGGGAGCTGTTTTTT. Translating it yields CASSYSRATGELFF.

The genes are TRBV6-5 and TRBJ2-4; no definite D call. V lost 0 bases and J 0 bases, leaving 6 bases between the germline ends. This CDR3 spans 15 amino acids. Germline V lookup: CDR1 MNHEY, CDR2 SVGAGI. CDR3 sequence: CASSYSFLAKNIQYF. CDR3 in DNA: TGTGCCAGCAGTTACTCGTTCCTAGCCAAAAACATTCAGTACTTC.

The CDR3 nucleotides read TGCGCCAGCAGCTTGGACAGGGACAACACTGAAGCTTTCTTT. As protein: CASSLDRDNTEAFF. V is TRBV5-1 and J is TRBJ1-1; possible D gene TRBD1, 6 bases. CDR3 size: 14 residues. V lost 0 bases, J lost 2 bases, and 8 bases lay in between. Germline assignment: CDR1 SGHRS and CDR2 YFSETQ.